This is a list of T cell receptor beta chains from one sample in a study of cytomegalovirus exposure and HLA in healthy donors. Here immunoSEQ multiplex PCR was the method, and the copy in TCRdb shows in-frame clones only, minus some. The sample lists 65,000 to 95,000 clones; 78% were seen once. The sample taken for sequencing was PBMCs. The receptor set was obtained from a male donor in good health and CMV-seropositive. CDR3s include the opening cysteine and the closing phenylalanine or tryptophan. The D gene is left open where the match is weak. The size of a clone is reported for some rows only, either as once, few or many, or as a class for expanded clones.

.	.	TRBV28	TRBJ1-5	CASSLYQGRDQPQHF	TGTGCCAGCAGTTTATATCAGGGCAGGGATCAGCCCCAGCATTTT
.	TRBD1	TRBV2	TRBJ1-4	CASSLVPGQGRNEKLFF	TGTGCCAGCAGTCTAGTCCCGGGACAGGGAAGAAATGAAAAACTGTTTTTT
.	TRBD2	TRBV7-6	TRBJ2-3	CASSYGVAGGISTDTQYF	TGTGCCAGCAGCTACGGGGTAGCGGGAGGGATTAGCACAGATACGCAGTATTTT
.	TRBD2	TRBV28	TRBJ2-3	CASGPTGLAGGTDTQYF	TGTGCCAGCGGCCCTACGGGACTAGCGGGAGGGACAGATACGCAGTATTTT
.	.	TRBV5-1	TRBJ2-3	CASSILTTDTQYF	TGCGCCAGCAGCATTCTTACAACAGATACGCAGTATTTT
.	.	TRBV18	TRBJ2-3	CASSPAFSAGGTQYF	TGTGCCAGCTCACCAGCTTTCAGCGCTGGAGGCACGCAGTATTTT
.	TRBD2	TRBV5-4	TRBJ2-1	CASRGGRAYNEQFF	TGTGCCAGCAGGGGCGGGAGGGCATACAATGAGCAGTTCTTC
.	.	TRBV7-8	TRBJ2-7	CASSPRPILLAAYEQYF	TGTGCCAGCAGCCCCCGCCCGATACTCCTAGCAGCATACGAGCAGTACTTC
.	TRBD2	TRBV7-2	TRBJ2-3	CASSLPRTRDTQYF	TGTGCCAGCAGCTTACCCCGGACTAGAGATACGCAGTATTTT
.	.	TRBV7-6	TRBJ2-1	CASSPLSGSSYNEQFF	TGTGCCAGCAGCCCCTTGAGTGGGAGCTCCTACAATGAGCAGTTCTTC
once	TRBD2	TRBV2	TRBJ2-1	CATKLAGVTYNEQFF	TGTGCCACCAAACTAGCGGGAGTAACCTACAATGAGCAGTTCTTC
.	TRBD2	TRBV2	TRBJ2-1	CASSEGLADSYNEQFF	TGTGCCAGCAGTGAAGGACTAGCGGACTCCTACAATGAGCAGTTCTTC
.	.	TRBV2	TRBJ1-4	CASARGWRPSTNEKLFF	TGTGCCAGCGCCCGAGGGTGGCGGCCCTCAACTAATGAAAAACTGTTTTTT
.	.	TRBV28	TRBJ2-1	CASSLGGGPPRNEQFF	TGTGCCAGCAGTTTAGGGGGCGGCCCCCCGAGGAATGAGCAGTTCTTC
.	.	TRBV12-5	TRBJ1-1	CASMGAMNTEAFF	TGTGCTAGTATGGGAGCCATGAACACTGAAGCTTTCTTT
.	.	TRBV15	TRBJ1-5	CATSKETGGRTQPQHF	TGTGCCACCAGCAAAGAGACGGGGGGCCGCACTCAGCCCCAGCATTTT
.	TRBD2	TRBV19	TRBJ2-3	CASSIDSSSGSTDTQYF	TGTGCCAGTAGTATAGATAGCTCTAGCGGAAGCACAGATACGCAGTATTTT
.	.	TRBV28	TRBJ2-1	CASSLGRIKQFF	TGTGCCAGCAGTTTGGGGAGGATAAAACAGTTCTTC
.	.	TRBV6-1	TRBJ2-7	CASSVVELSYEQYF	TGTGCCAGCAGTGTAGTAGAATTATCCTACGAGCAGTACTTC
once	.	TRBV30	TRBJ2-7	CAWSVRVAVYYEQYF	TGTGCCTGGAGTGTCAGGGTAGCGGTCTACTACGAGCAGTACTTC
few	TRBD1	TRBV28	TRBJ1-4	CASTRGRLEKLFF	TGTGCCAGCACGAGGGGGCGGTTAGAAAAACTGTTTTTT
few	TRBD1	TRBV6-1	TRBJ1-4	CASSEYRGMNEKLFF	TGTGCCAGCAGTGAATACAGGGGAATGAATGAAAAACTGTTTTTT
.	TRBD2	TRBV6-5	TRBJ2-7	CASSYGGTNYEQYF	TGTGCCAGCAGTTACGGTGGGACTAACTACGAGCAGTACTTC
.	.	TRBV5-4	TRBJ2-3	CASREPGQSTDTQYF	TGTGCCAGCAGGGAACCGGGACAAAGCACAGATACGCAGTATTTT
.	TRBD1	TRBV25-1	TRBJ2-1	CASSLNRGSWHEQFF	TGTGCCAGCAGCTTAAACAGGGGAAGTTGGCATGAGCAGTTCTTC
.	TRBD1	TRBV7-9	TRBJ2-7	CASSLAGQGYEQYF	TGTGCCAGCAGCTTAGCTGGACAGGGGTACGAGCAGTACTTC
.	.	TRBV7-9	TRBJ2-7	CASSLGHGGYEQYF	TGTGCCAGCAGCTTAGGGCACGGCGGGTACGAGCAGTACTTC
.	TRBD2	TRBV7-8	TRBJ2-7	CASSLVLVAGPYEQYF	TGTGCCAGCAGCTTAGTGTTGGTAGCGGGGCCCTACGAGCAGTACTTC
once	.	TRBV7-9	TRBJ2-3	CASSFPLLTDTQYF	TGTGCCAGCAGCTTCCCCCTCCTCACAGATACGCAGTATTTT
.	TRBD2	TRBV27	TRBJ2-1	CASSLSLLAGVPNEQFF	TGTGCCAGCAGTTTGTCTCTCCTAGCGGGAGTCCCCAATGAGCAGTTCTTC
.	.	TRBV6-5	TRBJ1-3	CASSPLWTSGNTIYF	TGTGCCAGCAGCCCCCTTTGGACTTCTGGAAACACCATATATTTT
.	.	TRBV18	TRBJ2-5	CASSQYQETQYF	TGTGCCAGCTCGCAGTACCAAGAGACCCAGTACTTC
once	TRBD1	TRBV5-1	TRBJ2-5	CASQLLPGGQETQYF	TGCGCCAGCCAACTCCTCCCAGGGGGCCAAGAGACCCAGTACTTC
.	.	TRBV9	TRBJ2-5	CASSVGLQVQETQYF	TGTGCCAGCAGCGTAGGGCTTCAGGTACAAGAGACCCAGTACTTC
.	TRBD2	TRBV5-4	TRBJ2-1	CASSIQLLAASYNEQFF	TGTGCCAGCAGCATACAGCTTCTAGCGGCTTCCTACAATGAGCAGTTCTTC
.	.	TRBV30	TRBJ2-4	CAWSSVNYLAKNIQYF	TGTGCCTGGAGTTCCGTTAACTACCTAGCCAAAAACATTCAGTACTTC
.	TRBD2	TRBV7-9	TRBJ2-7	CASSFEGGEQYF	TGTGCCAGCAGCTTTGAGGGAGGGGAGCAGTACTTC
.	.	TRBV5-6	TRBJ2-7	CASSLASVEQYF	TGTGCCAGCAGCCTGGCTTCGGTTGAGCAGTACTTC
.	.	TRBV10-2	TRBJ2-3	CASSEFMRASDTQYF	TGCGCCAGCAGTGAGTTCATGAGGGCTTCAGATACGCAGTATTTT
.	.	TRBV6-1	TRBJ2-7	CASSEGGAVYYEQYF	TGTGCCAGCAGTGAAGGAGGAGCGGTCTACTACGAGCAGTACTTC
.	.	TRBV2	TRBJ1-5	CASRAPTGSNQPQHF	TGTGCCAGCAGAGCGCCCACAGGGAGCAATCAGCCCCAGCATTTT
once	.	TRBV6-4	TRBJ1-2	CASSEGENYGYTF	TGTGCCAGCAGTGAAGGAGAAAACTATGGCTACACCTTC
few	.	TRBV19	TRBJ1-5	CASSIEARDYSNQPQHF	TGTGCCAGTAGTATAGAAGCGAGAGATTATAGCAATCAGCCCCAGCATTTT
.	TRBD2	TRBV19	TRBJ2-7	CASRASGTSFGQYF	TGTGCCAGTAGAGCCTCCGGGACTAGCTTTGGGCAGTACTTC
once	.	TRBV5-4	TRBJ2-5	CASSFRETQYF	TGTGCCAGCAGCTTTCGAGAGACCCAGTACTTC
.	TRBD1	TRBV4-3	TRBJ1-2	CASSQGGQTGLGSYGYTF	TGCGCCAGCAGCCAGGGGGGACAGACGGGTTTAGGTAGCTATGGCTACACCTTC
.	TRBD1	TRBV5-4	TRBJ1-4	CASSLGDRGGGEKLFF	TGTGCCAGCAGCTTGGGGGACAGGGGAGGAGGGGAAAAACTGTTTTTT
.	.	TRBV5-1	TRBJ2-1	CASSGVLAEAEQFF	TGCGCCAGCAGCGGTGTCCTAGCTGAGGCTGAGCAGTTCTTC
few	.	TRBV7-9	TRBJ2-7	CASSLAGVFSYEQYF	TGTGCCAGCAGCTTAGCAGGGGTCTTTTCCTACGAGCAGTACTTC
once	TRBD1	TRBV30	TRBJ1-5	CAWSPGLSRDRGYPPQHF	TGTGCCTGGAGTCCCGGGCTCAGCCGGGACAGGGGGTATCCGCCCCAGCATTTT
.	.	TRBV6-1	TRBJ2-7	CASSDRAPGSGEQYF	TGTGCCAGCAGTGACCGGGCCCCGGGTTCGGGGGAGCAGTACTTC
.	.	TRBV27	TRBJ2-1	CASSLSPGYNEQFF	TGTGCCAGCAGCCTCTCCCCAGGGTACAATGAGCAGTTCTTC
.	TRBD1	TRBV18	TRBJ1-5	CASSSGTGGSQPQHF	TGTGCCAGCTCCTCAGGGACAGGGGGCAGTCAGCCCCAGCATTTT
many	TRBD1	TRBV6-1	TRBJ2-7	CASSEDTGVGSYEQYF	TGTGCCAGCAGTGAAGATACAGGGGTGGGATCCTACGAGCAGTACTTC
.	.	TRBV7-9	TRBJ2-1	CASSQEAADNEQFF	TGTGCCAGCAGCCAGGAGGCAGCAGACAATGAGCAGTTCTTC
few	.	TRBV6-6	TRBJ1-1	CAECRGVNTEAFF	TGTGCCGAATGTCGGGGTGTGAACACTGAAGCTTTCTTT
.	TRBD1	TRBV7-9	TRBJ1-2	CASSLDRGEIYGYTF	TGTGCCAGCAGCTTAGACAGGGGGGAAATCTATGGCTACACCTTC
few	.	TRBV15	TRBJ1-5	CATSRGTAVRPQHF	TGTGCCACCAGCAGAGGGACAGCCGTAAGGCCCCAGCATTTT
.	.	TRBV5-1	TRBJ2-7	CASSLRQGPHEQYF	TGCGCCAGCAGCTTGCGGCAGGGGCCCCACGAGCAGTACTTC
once	TRBD1	TRBV7-9	TRBJ1-2	CSSSLERTGGRGYTF	TGTTCCAGCAGCTTAGAGCGTACAGGGGGCCGTGGCTACACCTTC